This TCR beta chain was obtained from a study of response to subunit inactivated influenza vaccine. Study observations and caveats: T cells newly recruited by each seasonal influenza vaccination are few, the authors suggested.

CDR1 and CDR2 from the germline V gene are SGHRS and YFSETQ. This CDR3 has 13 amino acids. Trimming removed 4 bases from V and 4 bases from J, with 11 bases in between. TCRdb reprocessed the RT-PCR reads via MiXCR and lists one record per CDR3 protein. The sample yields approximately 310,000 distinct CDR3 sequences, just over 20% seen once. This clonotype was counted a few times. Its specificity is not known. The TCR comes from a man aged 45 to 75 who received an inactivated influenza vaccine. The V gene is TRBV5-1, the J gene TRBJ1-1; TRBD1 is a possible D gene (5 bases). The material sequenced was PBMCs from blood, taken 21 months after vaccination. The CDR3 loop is CASSHGGTTEAFF. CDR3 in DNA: TGCGCCAGCAGCCACGGGGGGACCACTGAAGCTTTCTTT.